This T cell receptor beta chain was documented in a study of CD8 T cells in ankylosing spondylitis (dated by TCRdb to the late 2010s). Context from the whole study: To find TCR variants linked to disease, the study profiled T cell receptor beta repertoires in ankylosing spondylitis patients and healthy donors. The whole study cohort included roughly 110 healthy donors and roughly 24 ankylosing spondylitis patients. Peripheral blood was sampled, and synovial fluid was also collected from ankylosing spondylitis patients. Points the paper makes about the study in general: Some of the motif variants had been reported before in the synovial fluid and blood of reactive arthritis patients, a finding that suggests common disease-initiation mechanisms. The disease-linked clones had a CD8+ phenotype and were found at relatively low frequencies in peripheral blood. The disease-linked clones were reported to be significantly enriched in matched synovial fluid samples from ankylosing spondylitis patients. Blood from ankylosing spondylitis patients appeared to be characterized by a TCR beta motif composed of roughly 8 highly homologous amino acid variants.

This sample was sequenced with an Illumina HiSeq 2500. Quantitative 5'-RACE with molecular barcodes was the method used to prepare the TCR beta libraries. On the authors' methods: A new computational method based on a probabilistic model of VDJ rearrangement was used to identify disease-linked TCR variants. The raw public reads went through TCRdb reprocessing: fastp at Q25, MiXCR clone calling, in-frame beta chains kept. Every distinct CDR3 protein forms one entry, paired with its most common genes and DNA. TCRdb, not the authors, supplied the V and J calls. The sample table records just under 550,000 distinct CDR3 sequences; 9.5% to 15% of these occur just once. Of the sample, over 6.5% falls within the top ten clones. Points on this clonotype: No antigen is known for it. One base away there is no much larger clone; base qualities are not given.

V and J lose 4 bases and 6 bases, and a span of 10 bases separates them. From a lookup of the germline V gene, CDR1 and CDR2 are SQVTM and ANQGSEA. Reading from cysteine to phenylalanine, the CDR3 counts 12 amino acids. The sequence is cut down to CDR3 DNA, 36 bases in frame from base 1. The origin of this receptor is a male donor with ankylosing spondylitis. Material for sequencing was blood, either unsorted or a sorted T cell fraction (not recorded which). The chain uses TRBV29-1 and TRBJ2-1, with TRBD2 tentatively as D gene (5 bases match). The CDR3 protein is CSVVGGFNEQFF. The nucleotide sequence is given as TGCAGCGTTGTCGGAGGATTCAATGAGCAGTTCTTC.